The present TCR beta chain was sequenced within a study of blood T cell repertoires in COVID-19. Sequencing used immunoSEQ multiplex PCR; TCRdb keeps in-frame clones, though not all of them. The sample has about 300,000 clones, about 90% seen once. This clonotype originated in a young man who had recovered from COVID-19. Sequences were obtained from peripheral blood.

CDR3 DNA: TGTGCCAGCAGCCCTAGCGGCGGAAGCTCCTACAATGAGCAGTTCTTC. This encodes CASSPSGGSSYNEQFF. The chain has TRBV7-9 and TRBJ2-1; TRBD2 matches at 7 bases. The CDR3 runs 16 residues. CDR1 SEHNR and CDR2 FQNEAQ come from the germline V gene (reference sequence). With V trimmed by 5 bases and J by 0 bases, 7 bases remained unmatched.